The 17 T cell receptor beta chains below come from one sample, sequenced in a study of Ad26.COV2.S vaccination and SARS-CoV-2 variants. TCRdb's table, derived via immunoSEQ multiplex PCR, lists solely in-frame clones and lacks some. Of some 250,000 clones detected, more than 75% appear once; the ten largest clones hold roughly 10%. Sample treatment: about 20 received Ad26.COV2.S at low or high dose, single or two shots; 5 received placebo; per-sample allocation not given. Samples analyzed were those drawn on day 63 after the first vaccine or placebo injection. Source: peripheral blood, taken in a trial of Ad26.COV2.S vaccine versus placebo. Receptors originate from a person aged 18-60 years who received the Ad26.COV2.S COVID-19 vaccine or a placebo.

The chain joins TRBV28 to TRBJ1-4, with 9 bases lining up with TRBD1. V was pared by 5 bases and J by 8 bases, with 9 bases of the junction left unmatched. Germline V gene sequence: CDR1 MDHEN, CDR2 SYDVKM. The CDR3 runs 15 residues. In DNA form, the CDR3 reads TGTGCCAGCAGTATCCCCGGGACAGGGCTAGAAAAACTGTTTTTT. Translated: CASSIPGTGLEKLFF. Based on the CDR3 plus reference TRBV28 and TRBJ1-4, the full variable domain is DVKVTQSSRYLVKRTGEKVFLECVQDMDHENMFWYRQDPGLGLRLIYFSYDVKMKEKGDIPEGYSVSREKKERFSLILESASTNQTSMYLCASSIPGTGLEKLFFGSGTQLSVL.

The V call is TRBV30, the J call TRBJ2-1; 8 bases agree with TRBD1. This CDR3 is built from 15 residues. J gave up 1 base and V 2 bases, and 4 bases lay outside the gene matches. Germline V gene lookup returns CDR1 GTSNPN and CDR2 SVGIG (reference sequence). CDR3 protein: CAWSPGTGSYNEQFF. DNA for the CDR3: TGTGCCTGGAGTCCCGGGACAGGTTCCTACAATGAGCAGTTCTTC.

V is TRBV5-4 and J is TRBJ2-1; 9 positions agree with TRBD2. After removal of 0 bases from V and 7 bases from J, the junction contained 5 bases not matched to a gene. Germline V lookup: CDR1 SGHNT, CDR2 YYREEE (reference sequence). The CDR3 extends over 15 amino acids. The DNA of the CDR3 is TGTGCCAGCAGCTTGGGGCGCGGGGGGGCAAATGAGCAGTTCTTC. The encoded protein is CASSLGRGGANEQFF.

The chain carries TRBV24-1 and TRBJ1-2; the D is unclear. Germline CDR1 and CDR2: KGHDR and SFDVKD. The CDR3 is 14 amino acids. Trimming took off 5 bases at V and 3 bases at J, with 12 bases between the two ends. The CDR3 nucleotides read TGTGCCACCAGTGGAATCCGGCAGGACTATGGCTACACCTTC. It yields the protein CATSGIRQDYGYTF.

The rearrangement uses TRBV19 and TRBJ1-5; D is ambiguous. The germline V and J ends were trimmed by 10 bases and 8 bases, with 18 bases remaining between them. Germline V gene data show CDR1 as LNHDA and CDR2 as SQIVND (reference sequence). The CDR3 extends over 13 amino acids. CDR3 amino acids: CATDRTGWEPQHF. The CDR3 nucleotides are TGTGCCACCGACCGGACGGGGTGGGAGCCCCAGCATTTT. Complete variable domain (other parts from reference TRBV19 and TRBJ1-5): DGGITQSPKYLFRKEGQNVTLSCEQNLNHDAMYWYRQDPGQGLRLIYYSQIVNDFQKGDIAEGYSVSREKKESFPLTVTSAQKNPTAFYLCATDRTGWEPQHFGDGTRLSIL.

V gene TRBV10-3 combines with J gene TRBJ2-7; 9 bases align to TRBD1. V lost 3 bases and J lost 4; bases outside the gene matches: 1. CDR3 length equals 13 residues. Germline loops: CDR1 ENHRY, CDR2 SYGVKD. The CDR3 DNA follows: TGTGCCATCAGTGAAGGGACAGGGTACGAGCAGTACTTC. It is translated as CAISEGTGYEQYF.

The chain carries TRBV6-1 and TRBJ1-1, with 9 bases identical to TRBD1. This CDR3 contains 12 residues. Trimming removed 1 base from V and 11 bases from J; junction bases left unmatched: 2. From germline, CDR1 is MNHNS and CDR2 SASEGT. CDR3 region: CASSEGGTGAFF. DNA of the CDR3: TGTGCCAGCAGTGAAGGGGGGACAGGGGCTTTCTTT.

This clone has only one observation. This sequence joins TRBV7-8 and TRBJ2-7; D remains unclear. The CDR3 is 14 residues long. Trimming removed 3 bases from V and 2 bases from J, with 11 bases in between. Germline V gives CDR1 SGHVS, CDR2 FQNEAQ. The CDR3 is CASSFDTLTYEQYF. In DNA, the CDR3 is TGTGCCAGCAGCTTTGACACCCTTACCTACGAGCAGTACTTC.

V and J are TRBV5-1 and TRBJ2-1, with 11 bases aligning to TRBD2. The CDR3 is 15 residues long. From germline, CDR1 is SGHRS and CDR2 YFSETQ. V trimming: 3 bases; J trimming: 3 bases; junction bases outside the gene matches: 2. As DNA, the CDR3 is TGCGCCAGCAGCTCGGGACTAGCGGACTACAATGAGCAGTTCTTC. Its protein product is CASSSGLADYNEQFF.

The chain combines TRBV24-1 with TRBJ2-5, with TRBD1 matching 7 bases. Germline V gene lookup returns CDR1 KGHDR and CDR2 SFDVKD. J gave up 4 bases and V 2 bases, and 9 bases lay outside the gene matches. This CDR3 contains 16 residues. CDR3 DNA sequence: TGTGCCACCAGTGATTCAAAGACAGGGACCGGAGAGACCCAGTACTTC. Translation gives CATSDSKTGTGETQYF.

As to this clone: The same CDR3 is also encoded by other DNA sequences in this sample. CDR3 coding DNA: TGTGCCAGCAGCTTACAGGGCCCGAACACTGAAGCTTTCTTT. This codes for CASSLQGPNTEAFF. The chain employs TRBV5-4 and TRBJ1-1; maybe TRBD1 (6 bases). There are 14 residues in the CDR3. CDR1 and CDR2 from the germline V gene are SGHNT and YYREEE (reference sequence). V shed 2 bases and J shed 1 base, with 9 bases lying between them.

This chain uses TRBV5-4 with TRBJ1-4; D perhaps matches TRBD1 (6 bases). CDR1 and CDR2 (germline): SGHNT, YYREEE (reference sequence). V gave up 0 bases and J gave up 7 bases, with 13 bases separating them. The CDR3 is 15 residues long. The CDR3 reads CASSLARGDSEKLFF. The CDR3 bases are TGTGCCAGCAGCTTGGCCAGGGGCGATAGTGAAAAACTGTTTTTT.

V usage is TRBV28 and J usage is TRBJ2-1; 9 nucleotides match TRBD1. The CDR3 consists of 14 residues. The trim removed 8 bases at V and 4 bases at J, leaving 6 bases unmatched. Germline loops: CDR1 MDHEN, CDR2 SYDVKM. The CDR3 region is CASGTGGAYNEQFF. The CDR3 bases are TGTGCCAGCGGCACAGGGGGCGCTTACAATGAGCAGTTCTTC. Full variable domain (remainder filled in from reference TRBV28 and TRBJ2-1): DVKVTQSSRYLVKRTGEKVFLECVQDMDHENMFWYRQDPGLGLRLIYFSYDVKMKEKGDIPEGYSVSREKKERFSLILESASTNQTSMYLCASGTGGAYNEQFFGPGTRLTVL.

This chain uses TRBV28 with TRBJ1-5; maybe TRBD1 (6 bases). From germline, CDR1 is MDHEN and CDR2 SYDVKM. With 6 bases removed from V and 6 bases from J, the gap between germline ends came to 15 bases. There are 14 residues in the CDR3. This CDR3 is CASRPHGGIQPQHF. CDR3 sequence (DNA): TGTGCCAGCAGACCTCACGGGGGCATTCAGCCCCAGCATTTT.

V usage is TRBV5-1 and J usage is TRBJ2-5, with 8 nucleotides matching TRBD1. CDR1 SGHRS and CDR2 YFSETQ come from the germline V gene. CDR3 length: 15 amino acids. V trimming: 0 bases; J trimming: 4 bases; junction bases outside the gene matches: 5. The CDR3 here is CASSLAGTGGETQYF. The CDR3 coding sequence is TGCGCCAGCAGCTTGGCCGGGACAGGCGGAGAGACCCAGTACTTC.

The chain couples TRBV6-5 to TRBJ1-5, with D perhaps TRBD1 (6 bases). The CDR3 runs to 14 residues. CDR1 and CDR2 (germline): MNHEY, SVGAGI. V lost 5 bases and J 2 bases, leaving 10 bases between the germline ends. The chain's CDR3 is CASSQQGGNQPQHF. DNA for the CDR3: TGTGCCAGCAGTCAACAGGGTGGCAATCAGCCCCAGCATTTT.

The chain carries TRBV14 and TRBJ2-7; D remains ambiguous. This CDR3 contains 16 residues. V lost 0 bases and J lost 2, with 14 bases in between. The V gene's germline CDR1 is SGHDN and CDR2 FVKESK. The CDR3 sequence is CASSQDLRTGPYEQYF. The CDR3 bases are TGTGCCAGCAGCCAAGATCTTAGAACGGGCCCCTACGAGCAGTACTTC.